This T cell receptor beta chain was observed in a study of T cells in Graves' hyperthyroidism and ophthalmopathy (dated by TCRdb to about 2019). About the full investigation: Peripheral blood samples were taken at initial diagnosis, before any treatment was given. Thyroid tissue and blood T-cell repertoires from roughly six Graves' hyperthyroidism patients were also compared in the study. Prospective prediction of ophthalmopathy was tested in an independent validation cohort consisting of roughly 19 hyperthyroidism patients and some 16 patients who later progressed to ophthalmopathy. The paper describes TCR Vbeta CDR3 sequencing of more than 120 peripheral blood samples, made up of roughly 45 ophthalmopathy patients, 70 to 75 hyperthyroidism patients and 17 progressor patients. Following sampling, methimazole starting at 30 mg daily was given to hyperthyroidism patients, and high-dose intravenous methylprednisolone was given to ophthalmopathy patients. A discovery cohort of approximately 100 patients, about 44 with Graves' ophthalmopathy and under 60 with stable Graves' hyperthyroidism, was used to find distinguishing TCR V-J signatures. The 100 or so discovery patients were divided at random into training and test sets in a 7:3 ratio.

V is shortened by 0 bases, J by 6 bases, and the region joining them spans 11 bases. The cysteine opens and the phenylalanine closes a CDR3 of 15 amino acids. Kept here is only the CDR3 DNA, which spans 45 bases and is read in frame from base 1. The germline V gene provides CDR1 SGHVS and CDR2 FQNEAQ. Amplification of TCR beta CDR3 regions was carried out from RNA transcripts. The first round of RT-PCR for the TCR CDR3 was performed with the HTBI primer set and the Qiagen OneStep RT-PCR kit. Libraries were constructed in a second round of multiplex PCR, after which size selection and purification were performed. The libraries were sequenced on an Illumina HiSeq2000 using paired-end 100 bp reads. As for the original processing: Raw data were processed with SOAPnuke, discarding reads with adapters, uncalled bases, mean Phred below 15, or no exact constant-primer or identifier match. COPE v1.2.5 was used to merge the high-quality paired reads, and each unique nucleotide sequence was defined as a clonotype. Clonotypes were aligned to IMGT TRBV, TRBD and TRBJ reference segments using MiTCR v1.1. Analysis was restricted to V-J combinations with a frequency above 0.0001, which covered just over 98% of repertoires. A TCS score was defined as the ratio of F50 (clonal expansion) to E x V (chaos), with BLOSUM62-based TCRdist applied between CDR3 peptides within each V-J. Welch's t-statistics and random forest reduced 514 V-J features to about 13, which were used in a naive Bayes classifier (R e1071). Using fastp at Q25 and MiXCR, TCRdb reprocessed the public reads and kept productive beta chains. Rows are unified per CDR3 protein, each entry keeping the most common DNA and genes. These V and J calls originate from TCRdb's pipeline instead of the authors' own analysis. The sample yields a few hundred thousand distinct CDR3 sequences; just over 14% were counted once. The ten largest clones represent 10% to 15% of the sample.

Paper-wide results and their limitations: During validation, the model predicted progression to ophthalmopathy a median of about 5.9 months ahead of onset, with more than 60% sensitivity and 72.22% specificity. A model built on a 13 V-J signature distinguished ophthalmopathy from stable hyperthyroidism, reaching 85% to 90% sensitivity and under 84% specificity in cross-validation and 80%/75% in testing. Sample size was not statistically predetermined, and blinding of investigators to group allocation was not performed. Most expanded thyroid clonotypes (frequency above 0.001) were also detected in blood, suggesting blood repertoires may reflect thyroid immune responses.

This clonotype has at least ten counts. There is no known antigen for this receptor. No base quality information exists; no much larger clone differs at one position. Hyperthyroidism patients were newly diagnosed, had a disease duration of under 2 months, and were aged 18 to 65 years. The study excluded patients with uncontrolled infections, other autoimmune diseases, pregnancy or lactation. Diagnoses were based on clinical symptoms, serum thyroxine and TRAb, thyroid ultrasound and orbital computed tomography. For progressor patients, blood was drawn at the first diagnosis of hyperthyroidism, before any ophthalmopathy symptoms had appeared. Ficoll-Paque density gradient centrifugation was used to isolate PBMCs from under 11 ml of fresh peripheral blood. Patients classed as progressors first received a Graves' hyperthyroidism diagnosis and then went on to develop ophthalmopathy during follow-up. Trizol reagent was used to extract total RNA, and RNA quality was then checked on an Agilent 2100 Bioanalyzer.

The receptor chain draws on TRBV7-8 and TRBJ2-2; the D gene cannot be resolved reliably. Specimen: blood. The clonotype was recovered from a woman in her forties with Graves' hyperthyroidism that later progressed to Graves' ophthalmopathy. The sequenced DNA: TGTGCCAGCAGCTTAGCCGCCATCCCCCCCGGGGAGCTGTTTTTT. Translation gives CASSLAAIPPGELFF.